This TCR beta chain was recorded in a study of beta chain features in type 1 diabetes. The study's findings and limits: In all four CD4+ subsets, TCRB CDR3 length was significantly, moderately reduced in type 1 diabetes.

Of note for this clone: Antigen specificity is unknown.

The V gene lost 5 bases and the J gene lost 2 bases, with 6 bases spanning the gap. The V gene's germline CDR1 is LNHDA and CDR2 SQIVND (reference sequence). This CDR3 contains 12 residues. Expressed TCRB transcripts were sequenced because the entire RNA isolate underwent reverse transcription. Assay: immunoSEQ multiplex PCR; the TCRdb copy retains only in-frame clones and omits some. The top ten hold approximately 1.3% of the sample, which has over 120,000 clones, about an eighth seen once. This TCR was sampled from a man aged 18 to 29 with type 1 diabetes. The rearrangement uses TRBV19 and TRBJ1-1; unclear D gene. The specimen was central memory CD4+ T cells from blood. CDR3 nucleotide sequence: TGTGCCAGTAGTGAGCTCAACACTGAAGCTTTCTTT. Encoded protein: CASSELNTEAFF.